These 5 T cell receptor beta chains share one sample of origin, sequenced in a study of cytomegalovirus exposure and HLA in healthy donors. The PCR employed 60 Vbeta primers together with 13 Jbeta primers. TCRdb keeps only in-frame clones here, not all; method: immunoSEQ multiplex PCR. The profile shows about 88,000 clones, around 85% of them singletons. Material for sequencing was PBMCs. The receptors originated from a young man in good health and CMV-seronegative.

This rearrangement joins TRBV5-1 to TRBJ2-1, with a possible D match to TRBD1 (6 bases). The CDR3 loop spans 13 amino acids. V lost 3 bases to trimming and J lost 6 bases, with 10 bases between them. Germline loops: CDR1 SGHRS, CDR2 YFSETQ. CDR3 coding DNA: TGCGCCAGCAGCTGGCTAGGGGGCAATGAGCAGTTCTTC. Translating it yields CASSWLGGNEQFF.

This sequence joins TRBV2 and TRBJ1-1; possibly TRBD1 for D (5 bases). The CDR3 consists of 18 residues. Trimming left V 4 bases short and J 13 bases short, with 34 bases between. The germline V gene encodes CDR1 SNHLY and CDR2 FYNNEI. The CDR3 loop reads CASSAGVAGNIDLQLGFF. Here the CDR3 DNA reads TGTGCCAGCAGTGCTGGGGTGGCAGGGAATATCGATTTACAGTTGGGTTTCTTT.

The chain carries TRBV18 and TRBJ2-3; 8 positions agree with TRBD1. Germline CDR1 KGHSH, CDR2 LQKENI. CDR3 length equals 15 residues. The ends lost 2 bases at V and 2 bases at J; junction bases unmatched: 3. The CDR3 here is CASSPGQGITDTQYF. The CDR3 nucleotides are TGTGCCAGCTCACCAGGACAGGGAATCACAGATACGCAGTATTTT. The whole variable domain, filled in from reference TRBV18 and TRBJ2-3, reads NAGVMQNPRHLVRRRGQEARLRCSPMKGHSHVYWYRQLPEEGLKFMVYLQKENIIDESGMPKERFSAEFPKEGPSILRIQQVVRGDSAAYFCASSPGQGITDTQYFGPGTRLTVL.

The chain joins TRBV30 to TRBJ2-7, with D perhaps matching TRBD2 (6 bases). Germline CDR1 is GTSNPN and CDR2 is SVGIG (reference sequence). The CDR3 is made up of 13 amino acids. The germline V and J ends were trimmed by 0 bases and 2 bases, with 8 bases remaining between them. The CDR3 bases are TGTGCCTGGAGTGTAGGAGGGGCCTACGAGCAGTACTTC. As protein: CAWSVGGAYEQYF.

In its sample, this clone was seen once. The gene calls are TRBV18 and TRBJ1-1; possible D gene TRBD1, 6 bases. The V gene lost 5 bases and the J gene lost 8 bases, with 15 bases spanning the gap. This CDR3 comprises 13 residues. CDR1 is KGHSH, CDR2 LQKENI, per germline. CDR3 residues: CASSSKTGTEAFF. CDR3 DNA: TGTGCCAGCTCATCTAAAACCGGGACAGAAGCTTTCTTT. Looking up the rest from reference TRBV18 and TRBJ1-1 gives the full variable domain: NAGVMQNPRHLVRRRGQEARLRCSPMKGHSHVYWYRQLPEEGLKFMVYLQKENIIDESGMPKERFSAEFPKEGPSILRIQQVVRGDSAAYFCASSSKTGTEAFFGQGTRLTVV.